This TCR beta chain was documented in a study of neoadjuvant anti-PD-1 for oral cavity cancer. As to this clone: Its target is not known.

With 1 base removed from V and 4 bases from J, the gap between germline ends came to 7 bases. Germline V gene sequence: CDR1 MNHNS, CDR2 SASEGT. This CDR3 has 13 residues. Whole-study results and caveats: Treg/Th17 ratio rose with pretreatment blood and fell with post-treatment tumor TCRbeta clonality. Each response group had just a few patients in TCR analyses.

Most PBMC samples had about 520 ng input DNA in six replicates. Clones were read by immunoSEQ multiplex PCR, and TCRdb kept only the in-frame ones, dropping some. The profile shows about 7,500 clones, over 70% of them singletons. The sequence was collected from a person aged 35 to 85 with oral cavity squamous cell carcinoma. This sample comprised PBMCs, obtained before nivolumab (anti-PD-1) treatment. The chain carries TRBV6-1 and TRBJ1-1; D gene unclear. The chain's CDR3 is CASSEVDGTEAFF. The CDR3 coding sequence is TGTGCCAGCAGTGAAGTTGACGGCACTGAAGCTTTCTTT.